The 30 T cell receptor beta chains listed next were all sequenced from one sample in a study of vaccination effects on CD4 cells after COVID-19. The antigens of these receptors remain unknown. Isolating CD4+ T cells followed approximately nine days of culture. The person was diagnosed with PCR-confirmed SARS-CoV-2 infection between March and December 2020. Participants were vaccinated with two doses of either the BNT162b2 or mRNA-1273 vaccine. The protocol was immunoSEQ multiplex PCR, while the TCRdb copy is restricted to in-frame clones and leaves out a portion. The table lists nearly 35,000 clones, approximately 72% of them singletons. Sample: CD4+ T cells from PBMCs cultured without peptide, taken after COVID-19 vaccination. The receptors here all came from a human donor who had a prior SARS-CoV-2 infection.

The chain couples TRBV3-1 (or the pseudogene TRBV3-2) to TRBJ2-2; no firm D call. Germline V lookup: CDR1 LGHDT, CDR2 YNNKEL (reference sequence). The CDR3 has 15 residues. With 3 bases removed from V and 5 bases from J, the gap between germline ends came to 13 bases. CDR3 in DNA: TGTGCCAGCAGCCAGACCCCCTCTGGGACCGGGGAGCTGTTTTTT. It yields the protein CASSQTPSGTGELFF.

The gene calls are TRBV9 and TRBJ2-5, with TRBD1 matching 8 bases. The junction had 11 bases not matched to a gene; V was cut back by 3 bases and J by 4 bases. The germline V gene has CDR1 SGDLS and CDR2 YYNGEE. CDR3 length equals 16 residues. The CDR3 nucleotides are TGTGCCAGCAGCGCCTTGAACAGGGGGAAGGGAGAGACCCAGTACTTC. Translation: CASSALNRGKGETQYF.

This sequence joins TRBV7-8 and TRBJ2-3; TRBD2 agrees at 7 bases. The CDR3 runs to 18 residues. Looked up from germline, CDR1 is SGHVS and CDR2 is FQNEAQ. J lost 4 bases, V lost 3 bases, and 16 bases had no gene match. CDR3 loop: CASSFQSDSGYISDTQYF. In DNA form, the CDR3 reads TGTGCCAGCAGCTTTCAATCGGATAGCGGGTATATTTCAGATACGCAGTATTTT.

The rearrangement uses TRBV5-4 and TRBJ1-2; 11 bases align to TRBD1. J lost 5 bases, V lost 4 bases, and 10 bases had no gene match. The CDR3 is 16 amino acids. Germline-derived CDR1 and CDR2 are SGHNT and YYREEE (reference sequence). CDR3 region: CASSTPGQGVFYGYTF. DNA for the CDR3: TGTGCCAGCAGCACTCCGGGACAGGGGGTTTTTTATGGCTACACCTTC.

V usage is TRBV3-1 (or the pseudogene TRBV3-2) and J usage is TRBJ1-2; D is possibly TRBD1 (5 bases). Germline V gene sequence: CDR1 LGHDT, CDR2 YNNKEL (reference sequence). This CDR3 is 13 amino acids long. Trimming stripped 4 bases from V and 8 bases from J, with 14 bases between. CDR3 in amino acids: CASSPSTVRGYTF. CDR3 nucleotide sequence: TGTGCCAGCAGCCCTTCGACAGTCCGGGGCTACACCTTC.

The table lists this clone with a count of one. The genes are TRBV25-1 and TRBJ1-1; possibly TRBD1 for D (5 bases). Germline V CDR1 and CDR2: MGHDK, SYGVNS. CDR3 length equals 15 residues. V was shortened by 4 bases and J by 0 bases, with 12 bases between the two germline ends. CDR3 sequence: CASSASGYVNTEAFF. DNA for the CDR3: TGTGCCAGCAGTGCCTCAGGGTATGTGAACACTGAAGCTTTCTTT. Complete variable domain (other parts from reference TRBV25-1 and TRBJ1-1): EADIYQTPRYLVIGTGKKITLECSQTMGHDKMYWYQQDPGMELHLIHYSYGVNSTEKGDLSSESTVSRIRTEHFPLTLESARPSHTSQYLCASSASGYVNTEAFFGQGTRLTVV.

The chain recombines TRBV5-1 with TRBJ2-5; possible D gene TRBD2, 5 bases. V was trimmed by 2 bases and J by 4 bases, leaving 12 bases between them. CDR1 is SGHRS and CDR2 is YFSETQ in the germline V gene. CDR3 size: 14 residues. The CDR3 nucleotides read TGCGCCAGCAGCTTTTTCGGTGAGGGAGAGACCCAGTACTTC. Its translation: CASSFFGEGETQYF.

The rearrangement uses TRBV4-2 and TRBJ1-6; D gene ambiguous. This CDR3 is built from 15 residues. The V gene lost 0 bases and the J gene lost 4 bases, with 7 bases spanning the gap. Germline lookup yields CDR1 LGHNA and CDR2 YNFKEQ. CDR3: CASSQEVKYNSPLHF. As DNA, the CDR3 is TGTGCCAGCAGCCAAGAGGTAAAATATAATTCACCCCTCCACTTT.

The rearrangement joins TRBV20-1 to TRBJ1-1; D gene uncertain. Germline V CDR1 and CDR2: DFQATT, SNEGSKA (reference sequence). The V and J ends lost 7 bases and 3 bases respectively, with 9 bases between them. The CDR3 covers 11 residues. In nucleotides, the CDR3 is TGCAGTGATATCCGGGACACTGAAGCTTTCTTT. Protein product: CSDIRDTEAFF.

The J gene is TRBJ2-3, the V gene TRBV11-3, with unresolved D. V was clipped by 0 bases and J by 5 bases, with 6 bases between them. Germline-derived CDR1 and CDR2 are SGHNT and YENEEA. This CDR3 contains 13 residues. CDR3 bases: TGTGCCAGCAGCTTAGATATCGTAGATACGCAGTATTTT. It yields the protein CASSLDIVDTQYF.

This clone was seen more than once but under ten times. The CDR3 sequence: CASSYGSGGYTF. The CDR3 DNA follows: TGTGCCAGCAGCTACGGGTCAGGAGGCTACACCTTC. This chain links TRBV7-9 with TRBJ1-2; D gene uncertain. The germline V gene has CDR1 SEHNR and CDR2 FQNEAQ (reference sequence). Trimming took 4 bases from V and 8 from J, leaving 11 bases between them. The CDR3 covers 12 residues.

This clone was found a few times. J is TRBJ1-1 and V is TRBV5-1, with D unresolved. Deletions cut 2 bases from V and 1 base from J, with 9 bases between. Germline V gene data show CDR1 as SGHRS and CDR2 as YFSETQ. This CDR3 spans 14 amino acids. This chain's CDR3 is CASSFAGGNTEAFF. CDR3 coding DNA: TGCGCCAGCAGCTTTGCAGGTGGGAACACTGAAGCTTTCTTT.

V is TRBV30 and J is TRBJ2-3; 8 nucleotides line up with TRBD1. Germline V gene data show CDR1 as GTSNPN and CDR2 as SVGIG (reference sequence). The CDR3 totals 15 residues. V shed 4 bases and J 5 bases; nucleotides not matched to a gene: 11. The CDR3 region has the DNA TGTGCCTGGATTGGGACAGGCTACTCTCTAGATACGCAGTATTTT. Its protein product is CAWIGTGYSLDTQYF. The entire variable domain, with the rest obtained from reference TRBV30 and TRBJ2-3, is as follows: SQTIHQWPATLVQPVGSPLSLECTVEGTSNPNLYWYRQAAGRGLQLLFYSVGIGQISSEVPQNLSASRPQDRQFILSSKKLLLSDSGFYLCAWIGTGYSLDTQYFGPGTRLTVL.

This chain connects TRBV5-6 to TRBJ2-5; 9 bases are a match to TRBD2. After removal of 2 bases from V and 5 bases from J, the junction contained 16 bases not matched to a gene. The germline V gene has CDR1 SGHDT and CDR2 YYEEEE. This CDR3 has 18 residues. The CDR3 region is CASSFLASGTQYRETQYF. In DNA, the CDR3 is TGTGCCAGCAGCTTCTTGGCTAGCGGGACCCAGTACCGCGAGACCCAGTACTTC.

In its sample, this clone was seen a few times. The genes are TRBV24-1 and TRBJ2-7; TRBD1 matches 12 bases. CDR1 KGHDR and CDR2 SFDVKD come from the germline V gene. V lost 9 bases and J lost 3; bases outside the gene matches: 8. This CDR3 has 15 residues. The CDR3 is CATAARDRGLYEQYF. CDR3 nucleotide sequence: TGTGCCACCGCAGCCCGGGACAGGGGGCTCTACGAGCAGTACTTC.

CDR3 protein: CASSPLSTPREAFF. The CDR3 DNA reads as TGTGCCAGCAGCCCCCTGTCGACCCCCCGAGAAGCTTTCTTT. The chain couples TRBV3-1 (or the pseudogene TRBV3-2) to TRBJ1-1; D gene unclear. The CDR3 sequence is 14 residues long. V was pared by 4 bases and J by 8 bases, with 17 bases between. Germline V lookup: CDR1 LGHDT, CDR2 YNNKEL (reference sequence).

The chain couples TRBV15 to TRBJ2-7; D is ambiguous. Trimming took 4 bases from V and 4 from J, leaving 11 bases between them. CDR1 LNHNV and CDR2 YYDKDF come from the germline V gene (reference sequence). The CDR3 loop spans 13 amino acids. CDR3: CATSNHPGYEQYF. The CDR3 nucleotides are TGTGCCACCAGCAACCATCCGGGTTACGAGCAGTACTTC. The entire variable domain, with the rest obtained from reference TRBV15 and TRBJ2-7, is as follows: DAMVIQNPRYQVTQFGKPVTLSCSQTLNHNVMYWYQQKSSQAPKLLFHYYDKDFNNEADTPDNFQSRRPNTSFCFLDIRSPGLGDTAMYLCATSNHPGYEQYFGPGTRLTVT.

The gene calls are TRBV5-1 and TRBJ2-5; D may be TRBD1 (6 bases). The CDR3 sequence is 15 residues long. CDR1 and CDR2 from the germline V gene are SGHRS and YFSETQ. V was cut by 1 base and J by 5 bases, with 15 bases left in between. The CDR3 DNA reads TGCGCCAGCAGCTTGTTTCCGGGACAACAGGAGACCCAGTACTTC. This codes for CASSLFPGQQETQYF.

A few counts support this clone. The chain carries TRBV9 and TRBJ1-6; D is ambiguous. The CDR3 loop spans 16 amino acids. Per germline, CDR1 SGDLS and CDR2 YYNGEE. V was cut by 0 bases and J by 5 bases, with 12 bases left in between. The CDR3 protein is CASSVAPRTDNSPLHF. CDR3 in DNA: TGTGCCAGCAGCGTAGCTCCAAGGACCGATAATTCACCCCTCCACTTT.

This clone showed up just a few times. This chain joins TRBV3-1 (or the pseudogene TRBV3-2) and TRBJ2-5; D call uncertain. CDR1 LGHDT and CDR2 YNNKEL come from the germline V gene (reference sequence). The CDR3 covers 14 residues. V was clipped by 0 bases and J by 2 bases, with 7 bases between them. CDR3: CASSQESIQETQYF. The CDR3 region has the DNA TGTGCCAGCAGCCAAGAGAGTATACAAGAGACCCAGTACTTC.

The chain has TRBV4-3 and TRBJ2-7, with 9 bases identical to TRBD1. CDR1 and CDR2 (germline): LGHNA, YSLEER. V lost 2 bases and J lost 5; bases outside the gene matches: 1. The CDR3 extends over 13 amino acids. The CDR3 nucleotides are TGCGCCAGCAGCCAACGGACAGGGGACGAGCAGTACTTC. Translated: CASSQRTGDEQYF.

In DNA form, the CDR3 reads TGTGCCAGCAGTTGGGACAGGGATCAGCCCCAGCATTTT. Translation gives CASSWDRDQPQHF. The chain carries TRBV12-3 or TRBV12-4 and TRBJ1-5; TRBD1 agrees at 9 bases. The CDR3 totals 13 residues. The junction had 0 bases not matched to a gene; V was cut back by 4 bases and J by 5 bases.

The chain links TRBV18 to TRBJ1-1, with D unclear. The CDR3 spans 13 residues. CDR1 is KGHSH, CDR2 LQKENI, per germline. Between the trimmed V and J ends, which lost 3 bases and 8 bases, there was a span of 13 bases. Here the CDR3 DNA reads TGTGCCAGCTCACCTTTCTCTCTGTCGGAAGCTTTCTTT. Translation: CASSPFSLSEAFF.

CDR3 loop: CASRAETNTGELFF. CDR3 DNA sequence: TGCGCCAGCAGAGCAGAGACGAACACCGGGGAGCTGTTTTTT. This chain links TRBV5-1 with TRBJ2-2; no reliable D call. The germline CDR1 and CDR2 sequences are SGHRS and YFSETQ. Trimming pared 5 bases from V and 0 bases from J, leaving 8 bases between. CDR3 length equals 14 residues.

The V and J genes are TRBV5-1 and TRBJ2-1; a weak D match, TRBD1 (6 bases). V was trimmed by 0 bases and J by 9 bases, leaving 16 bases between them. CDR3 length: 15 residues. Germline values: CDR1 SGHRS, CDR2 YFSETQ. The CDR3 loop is CASSLAPGAEGEQFF. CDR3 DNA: TGCGCCAGCAGCTTGGCGCCAGGGGCCGAGGGTGAGCAGTTCTTC.

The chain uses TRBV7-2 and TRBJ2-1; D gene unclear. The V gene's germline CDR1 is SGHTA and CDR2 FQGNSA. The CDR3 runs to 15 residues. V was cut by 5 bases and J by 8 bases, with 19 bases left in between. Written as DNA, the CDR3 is TGTGCCAGCAGCCGTCGGTGGATTTCTGCGGATGAGCAGTTCTTC. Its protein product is CASSRRWISADEQFF.

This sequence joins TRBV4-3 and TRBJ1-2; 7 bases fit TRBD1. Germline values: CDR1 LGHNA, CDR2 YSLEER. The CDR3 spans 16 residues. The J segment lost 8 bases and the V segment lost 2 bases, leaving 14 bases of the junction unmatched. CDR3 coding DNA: TGCGCCAGCAGCCAAAGCCCGACAGGGAATGTGGGAGGCTACACCTTC. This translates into CASSQSPTGNVGGYTF.

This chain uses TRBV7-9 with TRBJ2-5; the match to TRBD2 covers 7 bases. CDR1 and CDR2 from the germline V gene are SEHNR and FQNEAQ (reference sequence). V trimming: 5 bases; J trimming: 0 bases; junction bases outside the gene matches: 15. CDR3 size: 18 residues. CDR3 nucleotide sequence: TGTGCCAGCAGCGCCCTCGGGTTGGGGGAGGGATACCAAGAGACCCAGTACTTC. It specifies CASSALGLGEGYQETQYF.

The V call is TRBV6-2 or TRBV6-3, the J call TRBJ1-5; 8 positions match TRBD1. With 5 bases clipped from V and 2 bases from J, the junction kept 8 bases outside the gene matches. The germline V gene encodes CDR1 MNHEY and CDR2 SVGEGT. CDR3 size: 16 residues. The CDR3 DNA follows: TGTGCCAGCAGTCTATTCAGGGGGCGCGGCAATCAGCCCCAGCATTTT. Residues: CASSLFRGRGNQPQHF.

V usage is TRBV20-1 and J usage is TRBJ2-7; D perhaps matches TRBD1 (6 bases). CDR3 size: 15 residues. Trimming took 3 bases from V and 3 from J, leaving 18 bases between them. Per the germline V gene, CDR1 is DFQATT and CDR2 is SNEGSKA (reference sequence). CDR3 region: CSASDPTGTHYEQYF. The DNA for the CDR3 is TGCAGTGCTAGTGACCCCACAGGGACCCACTACGAGCAGTACTTC.